This entry concerns a single TCR beta chain. These data are taken from a study of cytomegalovirus exposure and HLA in healthy donors. Trimming removed 4 bases at V and 0 bases at J, with 10 bases between. The germline V gene encodes CDR1 MDHEN and CDR2 SYDVKM. The CDR3 is 15 amino acids. 60 Vbeta and 13 Jbeta primers were used in PCR. Measured with immunoSEQ multiplex PCR; TCRdb has only the in-frame clones, and not every one. The sample holds about 150,000 clones, around 78% seen once. This TCR derives from a young woman in good health and CMV-seronegative. The chain carries TRBV28 and TRBJ2-1, with D perhaps TRBD1 (5 bases). What was sequenced was PBMCs. This chain's CDR3 is CASSSRQSSYNEQFF. CDR3 nucleotides: TGTGCCAGCAGTTCGCGACAGAGCTCCTACAATGAGCAGTTCTTC.